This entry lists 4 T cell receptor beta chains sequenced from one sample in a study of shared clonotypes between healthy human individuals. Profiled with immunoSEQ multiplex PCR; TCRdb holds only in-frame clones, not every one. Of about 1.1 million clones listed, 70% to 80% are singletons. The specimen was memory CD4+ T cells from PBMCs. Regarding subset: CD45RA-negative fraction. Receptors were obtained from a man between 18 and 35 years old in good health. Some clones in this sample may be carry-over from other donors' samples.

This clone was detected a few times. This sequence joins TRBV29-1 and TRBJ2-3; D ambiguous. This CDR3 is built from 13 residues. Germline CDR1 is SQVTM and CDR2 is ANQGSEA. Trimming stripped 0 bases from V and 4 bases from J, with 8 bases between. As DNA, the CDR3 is TGCAGCGTTGAAGATGCCCGGGCAGATACGCAGTATTTT. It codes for CSVEDARADTQYF.

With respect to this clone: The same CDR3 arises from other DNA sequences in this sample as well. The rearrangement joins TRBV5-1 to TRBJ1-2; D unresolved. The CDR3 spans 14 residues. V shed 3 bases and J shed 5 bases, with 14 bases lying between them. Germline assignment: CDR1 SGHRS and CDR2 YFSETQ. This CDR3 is CASSYMTEVYGYTF. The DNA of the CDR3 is TGCGCCAGCAGCTATATGACGGAGGTATATGGCTACACCTTC.

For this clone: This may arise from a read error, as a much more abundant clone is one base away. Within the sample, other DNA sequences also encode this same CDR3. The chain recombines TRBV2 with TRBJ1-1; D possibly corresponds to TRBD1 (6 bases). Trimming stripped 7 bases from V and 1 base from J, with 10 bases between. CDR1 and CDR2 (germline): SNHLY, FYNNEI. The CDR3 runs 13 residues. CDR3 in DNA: TGTGCCAGCACCTTACAGGGGAACACTGAAGCTTTCTTT. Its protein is CASTLQGNTEAFF.

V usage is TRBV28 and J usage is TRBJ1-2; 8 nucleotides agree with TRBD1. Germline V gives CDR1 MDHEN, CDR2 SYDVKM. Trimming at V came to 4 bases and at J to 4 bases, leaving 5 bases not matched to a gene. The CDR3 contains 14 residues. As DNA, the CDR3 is TGTGCCAGCAGTTGGGGACAGGCGGTCTATGGCTACACCTTC. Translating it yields CASSWGQAVYGYTF.